What follows are 31 T cell receptor delta chains derived from one specimen sequenced in a study of γδ T cells in repeated Plasmodium falciparum infection. TCRdb redid the clone calls on the multiplex PCR reads with CATT. The sample includes tens of thousands of delta-chain clones, under 1.5% of them seen just once. Vgamma9/Vdelta2+ and Vdelta2-negative gammadelta T cells were flow-sorted from PBMC for bulk sequencing. Material for sequencing was gamma-delta T cells from blood. Every receptor here comes from a pool of human donors (malaria-infected and uninfected, not separated).

This clone was recorded a few times. A read error is the likely source, as a far larger clone sits one nucleotide away. The sample carries other DNA sequences with the same CDR3. The V and J genes are TRDV1 and TRDJ1; 8 nucleotides match TRDD3. In the absence of a J gene in TCRdb, the DNA was matched to germline to assign it here. The CDR3 runs 22 residues. With 5 bases clipped from V and 5 bases from J, the junction kept 31 bases outside the gene matches. Germline V gene lookup returns CDR1 TSWWSYY and CDR2 QGS. DNA for the CDR3: TGTGCTCTTGGGACCCCGTGGAATCGACTGTCGGGGGATATTCGTCCTATAGATAAACTCATCTTT. This sequence encodes CALGTPWNRLSGDIRPIDKLIF.

J is TRDJ1 and V is TRDV1, with 11 bases that match TRDD3. Germline matching of the DNA provided the J gene here, since TCRdb leaves it blank. Germline assignment: CDR1 TSWWSYY and CDR2 QGS. The CDR3 extends over 19 amino acids. V was pared by 0 bases and J by 1 base, with 10 bases of the junction left unmatched. The CDR3 protein is CALGELGLGDTMRTDKLIF. The DNA for the CDR3 is TGTGCTCTTGGGGAACTAGGGTTGGGGGATACGATGCGCACCGATAAACTCATCTTT.

In the case of this clone: The protein in TCRdb stems from a much larger clone and differs at residue 16 from this DNA's translation, likely a read error; here the protein is translated from the DNA. The chain employs TRDV2 and TRDJ2, with 7 nucleotides matching TRDD3. Because TCRdb records no J gene, it was assigned here through a match of the DNA to germline. The length of the CDR3 is 19 residues. Germline V gene sequence: CDR1 GEAIGNYY, CDR2 EKD. The CDR3 region is CACDTDVPTRTGETARLFF. The CDR3 DNA is TGTGCCTGTGACACCGACGTCCCAACCCGTACTGGGGAAACAGCACGACTCTTCTTT.

As concerns this clone: A far larger clone is off by one base, so a read error is likely. The same CDR3 arises from other DNA sequences in this sample as well. This chain uses TRDV2 with TRDJ1; 7 bases map to TRDD3. The germline gives CDR1 GEAIGNYY, CDR2 EKD. This CDR3 is 16 amino acids long. After removal of 7 bases from V and 5 bases from J, the junction contained 18 bases not matched to a gene. The CDR3 nucleotides read TGTGCCTGCGAACCTGCGGCCAAATGGGGGAGAGATAAACTCATCTTT. Translating gives CACEPAAKWGRDKLIF.

Regarding this clone: A read error may produce the germline difference seen at one junction end. This chain joins TRDV1 and TRDJ1, with 9 bases matching TRDD3. No J gene was available from TCRdb, and it was assigned here by a germline match of the DNA. The CDR3 totals 21 residues. The V gene's germline CDR1 is TSWWSYY and CDR2 QGS. The DNA for the CDR3 is TGTGCTCTTTGGGAACTGAGGCCTTATTGGGGGATATGGGAGTACACTGATAAACTCATCTTT. It is translated as CALWELRPYWGIWEYTDKLIF.

This clone was observed a few times. The amino acid sequence in TCRdb belongs to a much larger clone and departs from this DNA's translation at residue 16, likely a sequencing read error; the sequence shown is translated from the DNA. This chain links TRDV1 with TRDJ1; D might be TRDD3 (5 bases). TCRdb lists no J gene, so it was determined here by aligning the DNA to germline. The germline CDR1 and CDR2 sequences are TSWWSYY and QGS. V was trimmed by 0 bases and J by 7 bases, leaving 42 bases between them. The CDR3 spans 24 residues. The CDR3 coding sequence is TGTGCTCTTGGGGAACTAGGATTGCCTTTGAACTCCCTTAGTCTTAGGGATCCCTCCCCTAAACTCATCTTT. Amino acid sequence: CALGELGLPLNSLSLRDPSPKLIF.

As to this clone: A far larger clone is only one base removed, so a read error is likely. The sample carries other DNA sequences with the same CDR3. The chain links TRDV1 to TRDJ1, with TRDD3 identical over 8 bases. TCRdb gives no J gene; it was assigned here by matching the DNA to germline. The CDR3 totals 26 residues. Germline V gene data show CDR1 as TSWWSYY and CDR2 as QGS. The DNA of the CDR3 is TGTGCTCTCGGGGAACTGGGGAGGGGCCTTCCCACGCCCTGGGGGAGAAACCTGATGTACACCGATAAACTCATCTTT. As protein: CALGELGRGLPTPWGRNLMYTDKLIF.

As concerns this clone: The TCRdb protein, from a much larger clone, departs from this DNA's translation at residue 13, likely by read error; the protein shown derives from the DNA. This chain links TRDV1 with TRDJ1, with 9 nucleotides matching TRDD3. Germline matching of the DNA provided the J gene here, since TCRdb leaves it blank. The CDR3 runs 19 residues. The ends lost 5 bases at V and 4 bases at J; junction bases unmatched: 20. Germline V gives CDR1 TSWWSYY, CDR2 QGS. The CDR3 loop is CALGNPSSYTGGHDDKLIF. DNA of the CDR3: TGTGCTCTTGGGAACCCATCTTCCTATACTGGGGGACACGACGATAAACTCATCTTT.

This clone came up a few times. TCRdb's listed protein matches a much larger clone and diverges from this DNA's translation at residue 7, likely through a read error; the protein shown comes from the DNA. The chain has TRDV2 and TRDJ1; no definite D call. TCRdb leaves out the J gene; it was filled in here by matching the DNA to germline. This CDR3 region has 16 residues. The V gene lost 0 bases and the J gene lost 8 bases, with 21 bases spanning the gap. Germline V gives CDR1 GEAIGNYY, CDR2 EKD. CDR3 sequence (DNA): TGTGCCTGTGACACCGTGGCAGGTGTGCCTAGAACAAAACTCATCTTT. It is translated as CACDTVAGVPRTKLIF.

V gene TRDV2 combines with J gene TRDJ1; 11 positions agree with TRDD3. No J gene was available from TCRdb, and it was assigned here by a germline match of the DNA. Germline CDR1 reads GEAIGNYY; CDR2 reads EKD. The CDR3 contains 15 residues. V trimming: 0 bases; J trimming: 9 bases; junction bases outside the gene matches: 8. CDR3 in amino acids: CACDTDWGITKQLIF. The CDR3 DNA is TGTGCCTGTGACACCGACTGGGGGATAACGAAGCAACTCATCTTT.

This clone was seen only a few times. A far larger clone differs by one base, so this is likely a read error. Other DNA sequences from this sample encode an identical CDR3 as well. V and J are TRDV2 and TRDJ1; the match to TRDD3 covers 9 bases. Since TCRdb gives no J gene, matching the DNA to germline was used here to assign it. The CDR3 consists of 15 residues. CDR1 and CDR2 from the germline V gene are GEAIGNYY and EKD. The CDR3 region is CACDPLGEVVDKLIF. CDR3 DNA: TGTGCTTGTGATCCACTGGGGGAGGTGGTCGATAAACTCATCTTT.

In regard to this clone: It is likely a read error: a sequence one base away is far more abundant. The sample contains more than one DNA sequence encoding this CDR3. This chain joins TRDV1 and TRDJ1, with TRDD3 matching 13 bases. Since TCRdb gives no J gene, matching the DNA to germline was used here to assign it. This CDR3 region has 21 residues. Germline V gives CDR1 TSWWSYY, CDR2 QGS. CDR3 region: CALERPSYERLGDTEADKLIF. Written as DNA, the CDR3 is TGCGCTCTTGAGAGGCCTTCCTACGAGCGACTGGGGGATACGGAAGCCGATAAACTCATCTTT.

This clone was counted only a few times. A far more abundant clone sits one base away, making this likely a read error. At the DNA level, this CDR3 is encoded by other sequences in the same sample as well. J gene calling gave no result, while the V gene is TRDV3. The germline V gene has CDR1 TVYSNPD and CDR2 GDNSRS (reference sequence). This CDR3 contains 15 residues. DNA for the CDR3: TGTGCCTTTAAAGGTCCCCCATTCGAAGTAGGAAAACTCATCTTC. This codes for CAFKGPPFEVGKLIF.

This clone was observed a handful of times. The mismatch at residue 7 between this DNA's translation and the TCRdb protein of a much larger clone likely reflects a read error; the protein shown is translated from the DNA. The chain carries TRDV1 and TRDJ1; 10 positions agree with TRDD3. Here the J gene came from matching the DNA to germline, since TCRdb omits it. Trimming removed 0 bases from V and 0 bases from J; junction bases left unmatched: 19. Germline CDR1 is TSWWSYY and CDR2 is QGS. This CDR3 contains 22 residues. In DNA, the CDR3 is TGTGCTCTTGGGGAACTAGCTCATTACTGGGGGATTTCATACGCGTACACCGATAAACTCATCTTT. Protein product: CALGELAHYWGISYAYTDKLIF.

Worth noting for this clone: TCRdb pairs this DNA with a much larger clone's protein that differs at residue 10, likely a read error; the protein shown was translated from the DNA. V is TRDV2 and J is TRDJ1; TRDD3 matches 11 bases. TCRdb carries no J gene annotation; the J gene was assigned here by matching the DNA with germline. The CDR3 runs 17 residues. V lost 2 bases, J lost 1 base, and 8 bases stayed unmatched. Germline V lookup: CDR1 GEAIGNYY, CDR2 EKD. CDR3 DNA: TGTGCCTGTGACAGCCTACTGGGGGATATGGGCACCGATAAACTCATCTTT. This gives the protein CACDSLLGDMGTDKLIF.

This clone was observed a few times. With only one base between it and a far larger clone, this is likely a read error. This sample includes further DNA sequences coding for the same CDR3. This chain uses TRDV1 with TRDJ1; 12 bases map to TRDD3. Because TCRdb records no J gene, it was assigned here through a match of the DNA to germline. CDR3 size: 28 residues. Germline V CDR1 and CDR2: TSWWSYY, QGS. This chain's CDR3 is CALGERGEFAFPPSRTVWGIRGTDRLIF. In DNA form, the CDR3 reads TGTGCTCTTGGGGAACGGGGCGAGTTTGCCTTCCCCCCTTCCCGTACTGTCTGGGGGATACGGGGCACCGATAGACTCATCTTT.

Concerning this clone: This may come from a read error, since a much larger clone is one base off. The V gene is TRDV1, the J gene TRDJ1; 7 positions agree with TRDD3. CDR1 is TSWWSYY and CDR2 is QGS in the germline V gene. Unmatched junction bases numbered 8, after V lost 4 bases and J lost 3 bases. There are 15 residues in the CDR3. Written as DNA, the CDR3 is TGTGCTCTTGGGGTATCGGGGGATTGGCCCGATAAACTCATCTTT. This codes for CALGVSGDWPDKLIF.

This clone was recorded many times. The rearrangement joins TRDV1 to TRDJ1; D is undetermined. CDR1 is TSWWSYY, CDR2 QGS, per germline. The V gene lost 2 bases and the J gene lost 4 bases, with 26 bases spanning the gap. The CDR3 totals 19 residues. CDR3 DNA sequence: TGTGCTCTTGGGGAAAATTGCTCCCTTAGGCAGCGATATGGCGATAAACTCATCTTT. Amino acid sequence: CALGENCSLRQRYGDKLIF.

This clone was counted at least ten times. The rearrangement joins TRDV1 to TRDJ1; 9 bases line up with TRDD3. This CDR3 has 17 amino acids. In germline, CDR1 is TSWWSYY, CDR2 QGS. V dropped 5 bases and J dropped 0; count of bases not matched to a gene: 10. CDR3 sequence reads: CALGCGGIPVYTDKLIF. The CDR3 bases are TGTGCTCTTGGGTGCGGGGGGATACCGGTGTACACCGATAAACTCATCTTT.

At least ten counts were recorded for this clone. The protein recorded in TCRdb matches a much larger clone and deviates from this DNA's translation at residue 7, suggesting a read error; the protein here is obtained by translating the DNA. The chain has TRDV3 and TRDJ1; unclear D gene. This CDR3 is built from 13 residues. CDR1 and CDR2 from the germline V gene are TVYSNPD and GDNSRS (reference sequence). Trimming removed 3 bases at V and 2 bases at J, with 13 bases between. The CDR3 is CAFLAPETDKLIF. CDR3 coding DNA: TGTGCCTTCCTAGCCCCTGAGACCGATAAACTCATCTTT.

This clone appeared a few times. Given a far larger clone just one base away, this is likely a sequencing read error. This sample includes further DNA sequences coding for the same CDR3. The rearrangement uses TRDV1 and TRDJ1, with 8 bases identical to TRDD3. Assignment of the J gene here rests on matching the DNA to germline, because TCRdb gives none. V trimming: 3 bases; J trimming: 3 bases; junction bases outside the gene matches: 27. The CDR3 covers 22 residues. The V gene's germline CDR1 is TSWWSYY and CDR2 QGS. The CDR3 region is CALGEPNTARILGVLLPDKLIF. CDR3 coding DNA: TGTGCTCTTGGGGAGCCTAATACAGCTCGGATACTGGGGGTCCTCCTGCCCGATAAACTCATCTTT.

This clone was observed a few times. This DNA translates differently at residue 4 from the TCRdb protein, which is that of a much larger clone; a read error is likely, and the protein shown is the DNA's own translation. CDR3 in amino acids: CACVTLVLGDTRDTDKLIF. The CDR3 nucleotides read TGTGCCTGTGTCACCTTAGTACTGGGGGATACGCGGGACACCGATAAACTCATCTTT. V is TRDV2 and J is TRDJ1; 13 nucleotides align to TRDD3. TCRdb lists no J gene, so it was determined here by aligning the DNA to germline. CDR1 is GEAIGNYY and CDR2 is EKD in the germline V gene. The CDR3 extends over 19 amino acids.

This clone showed up just a few times. A far larger clone is one base from this, pointing to a likely read error. The sample has other DNA sequences that encode this CDR3 too. The chain carries TRDV3 and TRDJ1, with 12 bases matching TRDD3. No J segment appears in TCRdb, so it was assigned here by matching the sequence to germline. The CDR3 has 22 residues. Germline V gene data show CDR1 as TVYSNPD and CDR2 as GDNSRS (reference sequence). J was trimmed by 3 bases and V by 1 base; bases with no gene match: 27. CDR3 coding DNA: TGTGCCTTTAAGCGCCACTTCCTACGTCTGACTGGGGGATACAAACGGGCCGATAAACTCATCTTT. This sequence encodes CAFKRHFLRLTGGYKRADKLIF.

This clone has more than one count but fewer than ten. This DNA's translation and the protein TCRdb lists, from a much larger clone, do not match at residue 14, likely due to a read error; the protein shown is translated from the DNA. Called V gene: TRDV2; the J gene was not called; TRDD3 is taken as the D call from the table, unchecked against the DNA. Germline CDR1 reads GEAIGNYY; CDR2 reads EKD. The CDR3 has 16 amino acids. CDR3 in DNA: TGTGCCTGTGACCCCCTGGGGGACACGTACATCGATAAACCCATCTTT. Its protein is CACDPLGDTYIDKPIF.

About this clone: A read error likely explains why the TCRdb protein, taken from a much larger clone, differs from this DNA's translation at residue 7; the protein shown is translated from the DNA. The rearrangement links TRDV2 to TRDJ1; D remains unclear. There are 15 residues in the CDR3. Germline values: CDR1 GEAIGNYY, CDR2 EKD. V lost 1 base and J 2 bases, leaving 13 bases between the germline ends. As DNA, the CDR3 is TGTGCCTGTGACACGGTCCTGCGCGTTACCGATAAACTCATCTTT. It yields the protein CACDTVLRVTDKLIF.

No J gene call was made, and the V gene is TRDV1; no DNA check was done on the table's D call, TRDD3. The CDR3 covers 19 residues. CDR1 and CDR2 from the germline V gene are TSWWSYY and QGS. For the CDR3, the DNA is TGTGCTCTTGGGGAACTAGCTCCTAACTGGGGGACCCCCTATAGTAACCTCATCTTC. Translating gives CALGELAPNWGTPYSNLIF.

Turning to this clone: The TCRdb protein comes from a much larger clone and disagrees with this DNA's translation at residue 13, likely due to a read error; the protein given here is derived from the DNA. The chain is built from TRDV1 and TRDJ1, with TRDD3 matching over 10 bases. The J gene comes from matching the DNA to germline here; TCRdb lacks it. Germline CDR1 and CDR2: TSWWSYY and QGS. This CDR3 region has 16 residues. V dropped 4 bases and J dropped 10; count of bases not matched to a gene: 15. The CDR3 nucleotides read TGTGCTCTTGGGGGCCTCCCGAGGGGGGGGATACGCAGACTCATCTTT. It specifies CALGGLPRGGIRRLIF.

Turning to this clone: This probably arose from a read error, given a far larger clone one base away. The same CDR3 is also encoded by other DNA sequences in this sample. This chain joins TRDV1 and TRDJ1; 7 positions match TRDD3. TCRdb offers no J gene call, so here the DNA was matched to germline to obtain one. Germline V CDR1 and CDR2: TSWWSYY, QGS. CDR3 length: 19 amino acids. CDR3 sequence: CALGEPGTCPGGYTDKLIF. DNA for the CDR3: TGTGCTCTCGGGGAACCGGGGACGTGTCCTGGGGGGTACACCGATAAACTCATCTTT.

With respect to this clone: The protein given by TCRdb reflects a much larger clone and differs at residue 6 from this DNA's translation, likely from a read error; the protein shown is the DNA's translation. The rearrangement links TRDV2 to TRDJ2, with a possible D match to TRDD3 (5 bases). TCRdb gives no J gene; it was assigned here by matching the DNA to germline. The V end lost 0 bases, the J end lost 4 bases, and 8 bases lay between the germline ends. Germline V gives CDR1 GEAIGNYY, CDR2 EKD. This CDR3 is built from 14 residues. CDR3 protein: CACDTVTGTAQLFF. CDR3 coding DNA: TGTGCCTGTGACACCGTTACTGGGACAGCACAACTCTTCTTT.

With respect to this clone: The protein that TCRdb holds for this DNA derives from a much larger clone and differs from the translated DNA at residue 7, which likely indicates a read error; the protein shown here is translated from the DNA. The rearrangement links TRDV1 to TRDJ2; 13 bases agree with TRDD3. The J gene, absent from TCRdb, was called here by matching the DNA to germline. Germline V gives CDR1 TSWWSYY, CDR2 QGS. This CDR3 comprises 21 residues. The trim removed 2 bases at V and 1 base at J, leaving 13 bases unmatched. The CDR3 loop reads CALGEVSLDWGIRLLTAQLFF. CDR3 in DNA: TGTGCTCTTGGGGAAGTCTCCCTGGACTGGGGGATACGCCTTTTGACAGCACAACTCTTCTTT.

This clone has just a few counts. This likely stems from a read error, as it lies one base from a far larger clone. This sample includes further DNA sequences coding for the same CDR3. The chain couples TRDV1 to TRDJ1; 12 nucleotides agree with TRDD3. Germline V gene sequence: CDR1 TSWWSYY, CDR2 QGS. The CDR3 extends over 20 amino acids. V dropped 5 bases and J dropped 1; count of bases not matched to a gene: 17. The chain's CDR3 is CALGPMSTYWGILFTDKLIF. Here the CDR3 DNA reads TGTGCTCTTGGGCCTATGTCCACTTACTGGGGGATACTGTTCACCGATAAACTCATCTTT.